This T cell receptor beta chain came from a study of T cell repertoires in cytomegalovirus infection. TCRdb itself ran the reads through MiXCR, one entry per CDR3 protein. The repertoire holds 80,000 or so distinct CDR3 sequences, with 20% to 30% as singletons. This clonotype was recorded at least ten times. Its cognate antigen is unknown. Trimming stripped 3 bases from V and 1 base from J, with 9 bases between. This CDR3 is built from 14 residues. This clonotype was obtained from a human donor in good health (CMV status not recorded). Some clones in this sample may be carry-over from other donors' samples. This specimen was CD8+ T cells from cultured PBMCs, taken from culture after CMV antigen stimulation. The J gene is TRBJ1-2, the V gene TRBV12-3 or TRBV12-4; no firm D call. This CDR3 is CASSLRTGNYGYTF. CDR3 sequence (DNA): TGTGCCAGCAGTTTGAGGACCGGTAACTATGGCTACACCTTC.